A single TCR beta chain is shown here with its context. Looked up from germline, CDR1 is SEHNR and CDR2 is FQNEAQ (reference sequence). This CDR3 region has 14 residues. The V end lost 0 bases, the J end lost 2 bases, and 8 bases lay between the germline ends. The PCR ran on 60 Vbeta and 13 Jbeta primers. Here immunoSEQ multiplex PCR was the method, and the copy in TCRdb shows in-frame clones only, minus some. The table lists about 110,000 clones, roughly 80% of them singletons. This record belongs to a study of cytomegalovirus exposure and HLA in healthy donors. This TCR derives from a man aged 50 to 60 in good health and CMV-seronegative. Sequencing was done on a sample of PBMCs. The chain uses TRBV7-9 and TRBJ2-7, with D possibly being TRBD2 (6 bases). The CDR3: CASSLAGGTYEQYF. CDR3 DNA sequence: TGTGCCAGCAGCTTAGCAGGCGGGACCTACGAGCAGTACTTC. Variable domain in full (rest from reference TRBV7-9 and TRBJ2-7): DTGVSQNPRHKITKRGQNVTFRCDPISEHNRLYWYRQTLGQGPEFLTYFQNEAQLEKSRLLSDRFSAERPKGSFSTLEIQRTEQGDSAMYLCASSLAGGTYEQYFGPGTRLTVT.